The clone carrying this TCR beta chain has more than one count but fewer than ten. The antigen is unknown. A read error may produce the germline difference seen at one junction end. There are 15 residues in the CDR3. Germline values: CDR1 LNHDA, CDR2 SQIVND (reference sequence). TCRdb itself ran the reads through MiXCR, one entry per CDR3 protein. The table shows 680,000 or so distinct CDR3 sequences, with roughly 30% occurring only once. These data are taken from a study of T cell repertoires in cytomegalovirus infection. Study as a whole: Well-studied HLA-B-restricted epitopes and recently identified HLA-C-restricted epitopes of CMV were both used in the study. CMV infection plus the matching HLA type was flagged by public TCR beta signatures.

Study results and limitations: CMV-specific TCR beta clonotypes restricted by HLA-C dominated the ex vivo response.

This specimen consisted of cultured PBMCs, obtained from culture after CMV antigen stimulation. The receptor was isolated from a human donor in good health (CMV status not recorded). Some clones in this sample may be carry-over from other donors' samples. V and J are TRBV19 and TRBJ1-2; 7 nucleotides align to TRBD1. The CDR3 sequence: CASRGLTGTVYGYTF. The DNA for the CDR3 is TGTGCTAGTAGGGGACTAACAGGGACAGTCTATGGCTACACCTTC.